The source of this T cell receptor (beta chain) is a study of T cells in Graves' hyperthyroidism and ophthalmopathy. The V gene end was trimmed by 6 bases and the J gene end by 8 bases; junction bases not matched to a gene: 5. The CDR3 totals 13 residues. Germline CDR1 and CDR2: DFQATT and SNEGSKA (reference sequence). From RNA transcripts, TCR beta CDR3 regions were amplified. The HTBI primer set served for first-round RT-PCR of the TCR CDR3. TCRdb fed the multiplex PCR reads into MiXCR, producing one record per CDR3 protein. Among fewer than 350,000 distinct CDR3 sequences listed, around a sixth were seen once. Pregnant or lactating patients were excluded, as were those with uncontrolled infection or other autoimmune disease. Diagnosis relied on clinical symptoms, serum thyroxine and TRAb, thyroid ultrasound and orbital computed tomography.

The sequencing sample was made of blood. The genes are TRBV20-1 and TRBJ1-6; 9 bases fit TRBD1. This sequence was found in a woman aged 50 to 65 with Graves' hyperthyroidism. The CDR3 sequence: CSARDRDYSPLHF. The CDR3 nucleotides are TGCAGTGCCCGGGACAGGGATTATTCACCCCTCCACTTT.